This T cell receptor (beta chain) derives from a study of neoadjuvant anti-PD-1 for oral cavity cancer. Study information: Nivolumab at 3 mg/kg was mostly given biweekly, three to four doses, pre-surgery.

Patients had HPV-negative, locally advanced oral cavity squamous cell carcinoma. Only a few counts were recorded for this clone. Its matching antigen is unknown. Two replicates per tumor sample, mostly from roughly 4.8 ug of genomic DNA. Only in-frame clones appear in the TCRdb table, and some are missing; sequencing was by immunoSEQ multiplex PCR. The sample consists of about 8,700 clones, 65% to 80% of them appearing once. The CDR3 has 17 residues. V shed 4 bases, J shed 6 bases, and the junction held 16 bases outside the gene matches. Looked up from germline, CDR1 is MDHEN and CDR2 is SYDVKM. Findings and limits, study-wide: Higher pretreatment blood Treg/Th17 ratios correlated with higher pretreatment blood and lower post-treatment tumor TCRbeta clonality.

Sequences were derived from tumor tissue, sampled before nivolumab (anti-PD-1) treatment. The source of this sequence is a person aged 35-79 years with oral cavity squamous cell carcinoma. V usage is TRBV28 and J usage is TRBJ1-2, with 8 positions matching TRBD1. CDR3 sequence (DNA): TGTGCCAGCAGTTCTTACGGACAGGGAGCGGGGATTGATGGCTACACCTTC. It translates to CASSSYGQGAGIDGYTF.